This T cell receptor beta chain was retrieved from a study of OX40 agonist ivuxolimab in advanced cancers. The assay was immunoSEQ multiplex PCR, and TCRdb's table has in-frame clones only and misses some. The sample consists of tens of thousands of clones, 85% to 90% of them appearing once. The TCR sequence derives from an adult with an advanced solid tumor such as melanoma, head and neck, liver or kidney cancer. This sample comprised CD4+ or CD8+ T cells sorted from blood, obtained in a trial of the OX40 agonist ivuxolimab.

CDR3 sequence (DNA): TGTGCCAGCAGTTATTCTCCCCTAGGTGGCTACACCTTC. This sequence encodes CASSYSPLGGYTF. The chain links TRBV6-6 to TRBJ1-2; D call uncertain. V lost 3 bases, J lost 7 bases, and 12 bases lay in between. The CDR3 is 13 residues long. The germline V gene encodes CDR1 MNHNY and CDR2 SVGAGI (reference sequence).